The clone carrying this T cell receptor beta chain showed up just a few times. What it binds is not known. This sample is part of a study of beta chain features in type 1 diabetes. Broader study findings: In all four CD4+ subsets, TCRB CDR3 length was significantly, moderately reduced in type 1 diabetes. Type 1 diabetes patients showed fewer insertions and more deletions at VDJ junctions.

Heparinised blood was drawn once per donor, averaging roughly 120 mL. CD45RO/CCR7/CD25/CD127/CD95/CD27 separated CD4+ naive, central memory, regulatory and stem cell-like memory cells by sorting. The investigators reverse transcribed all of the isolated RNA, so they sequenced expressed TCRB transcripts. Libraries were prepared by immunoSEQ multiplex PCR; TCRdb keeps only in-frame clonotypes and omits some of them. The table lists 360,000 or so clones, roughly 21% of them singletons, with 0.044% in the top ten. CDR1 and CDR2 from the germline V gene are SGDLS and YYNGEE. CDR3 length: 15 residues. Between the trimmed V and J ends, which lost 3 bases and 4 bases, there was a span of 14 bases.

J is TRBJ1-5 and V is TRBV9, with D perhaps TRBD1 (5 bases). The source is a woman between 18 and 29 years old in good health. The sequenced sample consisted of naive CD4+ T cells from blood. The CDR3 here is CASSGDDSPNQPQHF. For the CDR3, the DNA is TGTGCCAGCAGCGGGGATGACAGTCCTAATCAGCCCCAGCATTTT.